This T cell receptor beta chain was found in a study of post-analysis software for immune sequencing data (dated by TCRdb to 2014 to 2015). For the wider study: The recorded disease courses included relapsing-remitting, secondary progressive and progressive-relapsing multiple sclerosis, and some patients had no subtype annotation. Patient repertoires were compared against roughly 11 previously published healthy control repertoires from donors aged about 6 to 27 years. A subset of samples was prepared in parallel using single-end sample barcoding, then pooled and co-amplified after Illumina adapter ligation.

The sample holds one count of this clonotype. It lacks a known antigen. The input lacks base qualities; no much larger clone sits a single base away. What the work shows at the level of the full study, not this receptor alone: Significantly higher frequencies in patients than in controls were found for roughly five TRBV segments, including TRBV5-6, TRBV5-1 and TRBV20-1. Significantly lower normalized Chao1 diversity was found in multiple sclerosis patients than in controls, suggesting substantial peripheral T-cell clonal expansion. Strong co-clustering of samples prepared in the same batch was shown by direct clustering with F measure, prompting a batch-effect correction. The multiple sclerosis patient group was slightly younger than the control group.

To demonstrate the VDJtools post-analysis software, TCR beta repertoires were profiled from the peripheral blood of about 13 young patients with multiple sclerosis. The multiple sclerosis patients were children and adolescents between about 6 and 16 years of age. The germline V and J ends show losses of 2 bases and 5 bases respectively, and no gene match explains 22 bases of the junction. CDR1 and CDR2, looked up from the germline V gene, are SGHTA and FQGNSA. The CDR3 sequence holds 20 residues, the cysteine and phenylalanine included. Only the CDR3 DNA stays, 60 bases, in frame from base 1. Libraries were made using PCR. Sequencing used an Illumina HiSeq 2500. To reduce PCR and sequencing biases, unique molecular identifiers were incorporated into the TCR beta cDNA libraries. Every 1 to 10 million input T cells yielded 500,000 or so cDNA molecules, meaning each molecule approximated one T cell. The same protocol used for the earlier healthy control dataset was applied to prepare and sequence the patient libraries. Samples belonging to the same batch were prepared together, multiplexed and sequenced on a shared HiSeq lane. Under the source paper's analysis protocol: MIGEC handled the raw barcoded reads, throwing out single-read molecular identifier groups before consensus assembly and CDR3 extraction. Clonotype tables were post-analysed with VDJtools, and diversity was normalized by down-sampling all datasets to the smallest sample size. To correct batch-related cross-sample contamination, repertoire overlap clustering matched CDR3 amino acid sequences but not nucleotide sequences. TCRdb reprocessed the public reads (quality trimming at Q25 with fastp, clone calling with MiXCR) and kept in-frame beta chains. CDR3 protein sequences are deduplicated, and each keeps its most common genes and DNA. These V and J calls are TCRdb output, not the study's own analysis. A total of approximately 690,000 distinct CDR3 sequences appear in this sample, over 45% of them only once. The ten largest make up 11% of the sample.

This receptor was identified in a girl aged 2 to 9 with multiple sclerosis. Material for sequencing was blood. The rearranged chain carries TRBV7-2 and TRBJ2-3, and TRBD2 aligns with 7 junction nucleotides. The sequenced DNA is TGTGCCAGCAGCTTAAAAACCGGGATAGCGGGCCCCCTGCTAGGAGATACGCAGTATTTT. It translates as CASSLKTGIAGPLLGDTQYF.